Below, one T cell receptor (beta chain) is given with its context. Its antigen is currently unknown. The data derive from a study of shared clonotypes between healthy human individuals. Findings and limits, study-wide: What naive subsets generally showed was a larger estimated richness than memory subsets showed.

CDR1 and CDR2 from the germline V gene are SQVTM and ANQGSEA. V shed 7 bases and J shed 1 base, with 13 bases lying between them. CDR3 length: 13 residues. Assay: immunoSEQ multiplex PCR; the TCRdb copy retains only in-frame clones and omits some. The sample lists about 330,000 clones, about 74% occurring once. Sequenced material: memory CD4+ T cells sorted from blood. Subset of the sample: CD45RA-negative fraction. The chain uses TRBV29-1 and TRBJ1-1; no firm D call. The sequence was collected from a man aged 25 to 45 in good health. The CDR3, as DNA: TGCAGCGCATTCCGGATGGGGAACACTGAAGCTTTCTTT. It translates to CSAFRMGNTEAFF. The entire variable domain, with the rest obtained from reference TRBV29-1 and TRBJ1-1, is as follows: SAVISQKPSRDICQRGTSLTIQCQVDSQVTMMFWYRQQPGQSLTLIATANQGSEATYESGFVIDKFPISRPNLTFSTLTVSNMSPEDSSIYLCSAFRMGNTEAFFGQGTRLTVV.